These 17 T cell receptor beta chains came from one sample sequenced in a study of T-cell memory formation after mild COVID-19. From the 5' RACE reads, TCRdb called clonotypes with MiXCR, one entry per CDR3 protein. This sample yields roughly 410,000 distinct CDR3 sequences, of which 24% are seen a single time; roughly 8.9% belongs to the top ten. Sequenced input: PBMCs or a T cell subset sorted from them (not recorded which). The source is an adult woman who had mild COVID-19 (a few samples of this study predate the infection). Cell type and time point are not known.

Written as DNA, the CDR3 is TGTGCCAGCACGCCCGGGACAGGGGAATACAATGAGCAGTTCTTC. Protein: CASTPGTGEYNEQFF. The chain carries TRBV27 and TRBJ2-1, with 10 bases matching TRBD1. The V gene's germline CDR1 is MNHEY and CDR2 SMNVEV (reference sequence). V lost 7 bases, J lost 4 bases, and 7 bases stayed unmatched. The CDR3 totals 15 residues.

The chain is built from TRBV7-2 and TRBJ1-5; D is perhaps TRBD1 (6 bases). Germline V gene sequence: CDR1 SGHTA, CDR2 FQGNSA. V dropped 2 bases and J dropped 2 bases, with 10 bases sitting between them. CDR3 length: 15 amino acids. CDR3 residues: CASSLTRGGNQPQHF. CDR3 coding DNA: TGTGCCAGCAGCTTAACCAGGGGAGGCAATCAGCCCCAGCATTTT.

This clonotype turned up a few times. The CDR3 DNA reads TGCGCCAGCAGCTTGGCCTCCCTTGGTATCGGAGAGACCCAGTACTTC. Amino acid sequence: CASSLASLGIGETQYF. This chain connects TRBV5-1 to TRBJ2-5; D gene ambiguous. The CDR3 covers 16 residues. V dropped 0 bases and J dropped 4 bases, with 16 bases sitting between them. Germline values: CDR1 SGHRS, CDR2 YFSETQ.

The V and J genes are TRBV12-3 or TRBV12-4 and TRBJ2-7, with D tentatively TRBD1 or TRBD2 (6 bases each). The CDR3 totals 15 residues. V shed 6 bases and J shed 2 bases, with 17 bases lying between them. The CDR3 here is CASSLLGGPTYEQYF. In nucleotides, the CDR3 is TGTGCCAGCAGCTTACTGGGGGGCCCGACCTACGAGCAGTACTTC.

This clonotype has more than one count but fewer than ten. This chain uses TRBV6-5 with TRBJ1-1; 7 bases match TRBD1. CDR3 size: 16 residues. With V trimmed by 0 bases and J by 7 bases, 11 bases remained unmatched. Looked up from germline, CDR1 is MNHEY and CDR2 is SVGAGI. Written as DNA, the CDR3 is TGTGCCAGCAGTTACTCAGGGGGCGCAAGGTTTGGTGAAGCTTTCTTT. Translation gives CASSYSGGARFGEAFF.

This clonotype was detected only a few times. V gene TRBV11-2 combines with J gene TRBJ2-7, with TRBD2 matching over 12 bases. The CDR3 contains 15 residues. Germline CDR1 and CDR2: SGHAT and FQNNGV. Losses at the gene ends were 5 bases for V and 4 bases for J; bases not matched to a gene: 6. The CDR3 is CASSPIGTSGYEQYF. The CDR3 DNA follows: TGTGCCAGCAGCCCTATCGGGACTAGCGGGTACGAGCAGTACTTC.

The chain has TRBV18 and TRBJ2-3; D possibly uses TRBD1 or TRBD2 (5 bases each). CDR1 is KGHSH, CDR2 LQKENI, per germline. CDR3 length equals 14 residues. Between the trimmed V and J ends, which lost 4 bases and 4 bases, there was a span of 12 bases. The CDR3 protein is CASSLTGPPDTQYF. In nucleotides, the CDR3 is TGTGCCAGCTCACTTACGGGGCCGCCAGATACGCAGTATTTT.

This clonotype was recorded at least ten times. The V gene is TRBV7-8, the J gene TRBJ1-1; 9 nucleotides line up with TRBD1. Germline loops: CDR1 SGHVS, CDR2 FQNEAQ. The J segment lost 4 bases and the V segment lost 1 base, leaving 1 base of the junction unmatched. The CDR3 totals 14 residues. CDR3 loop: CASSLGDRVTEAFF. The CDR3 DNA is TGTGCCAGCAGCTTAGGGGACAGGGTCACTGAAGCTTTCTTT.

This chain joins TRBV6-2 or TRBV6-3 and TRBJ2-1; D is possibly TRBD2 (6 bases). Germline CDR1 is MNHEY and CDR2 is SVGEGT. Deletions cut 6 bases from V and 2 bases from J, with 14 bases between. The CDR3 has 15 residues. The CDR3: CASSPGVAAYNEQFF. The DNA for the CDR3 is TGTGCCAGCAGCCCTGGGGTAGCGGCCTACAATGAGCAGTTCTTC.

This clonotype was seen a handful of times. CDR3 in DNA: TGTGCCAGTAGTATGAGGGGAGGGGCCGCAGATACGCAGTATTTT. It yields the protein CASSMRGGAADTQYF. The chain couples TRBV19 to TRBJ2-3; 7 bases are shared with TRBD2. Per germline, CDR1 LNHDA and CDR2 SQIVND (reference sequence). J gave up 4 bases and V 3 bases, and 7 bases lay outside the gene matches. This CDR3 has 15 amino acids.

This clonotype was observed a handful of times. The rearrangement links TRBV5-1 to TRBJ2-1; 8 bases map to TRBD2. The CDR3 contains 16 residues. V lost 0 bases and J lost 5; bases outside the gene matches: 7. The germline V gene encodes CDR1 SGHRS and CDR2 YFSETQ. This CDR3 reads CASSLEVAGTNNEQFF. The CDR3 DNA is TGCGCCAGCAGCTTGGAGGTAGCGGGGACAAACAATGAGCAGTTCTTC.

This clonotype was found many times. The rearrangement links TRBV5-1 to TRBJ1-1; D gene ambiguous. The V end was cut by 0 bases, the J end by 1 base, with 7 bases between. This CDR3 comprises 14 residues. CDR1 and CDR2 (germline): SGHRS, YFSETQ. The CDR3 reads CASSLVAGNTEAFF. In nucleotides, the CDR3 is TGCGCCAGCAGCTTGGTTGCGGGGAACACTGAAGCTTTCTTT.

The CDR3 protein is CASSIDSYNEQFF. Here the CDR3 DNA reads TGTGCCAGCAGCATCGACAGCTACAATGAGCAGTTCTTC. The V gene is TRBV7-2, the J gene TRBJ2-1; weak D call: TRBD1 (5 bases). The CDR3 totals 13 residues. CDR1 and CDR2 (germline): SGHTA, FQGNSA. V lost 5 bases and J 3 bases, leaving 8 bases between the germline ends.

Ten or more counts support this clonotype. The chain combines TRBV12-3 or TRBV12-4 with TRBJ1-2; D is possibly TRBD1 (6 bases). This CDR3 spans 13 amino acids. V was clipped by 6 bases and J by 8 bases, with 16 bases between them. In DNA, the CDR3 is TGTGCCAGCAGGCCGGCAGGGGCAGGGGGCTACACCTTC. Its protein is CASRPAGAGGYTF.

V usage is TRBV12-3 or TRBV12-4 and J usage is TRBJ2-1, with D tentatively TRBD1 (6 bases). V was shortened by 6 bases and J by 14 bases, with 14 bases between the two germline ends. The CDR3 length is 11 residues. The CDR3 reads CASSKQGEEFF. The CDR3 DNA is TGTGCCAGCAGCAAACAGGGAGAGGAGTTCTTC.

The V and J genes are TRBV29-1 and TRBJ2-3; D is possibly TRBD2 (7 bases). Germline values: CDR1 SQVTM, CDR2 ANQGSEA. V was pared by 6 bases and J by 7 bases, with 17 bases between. This CDR3 is 13 amino acids long. The CDR3 spells CSVVMRGLNTQYF. As DNA, the CDR3 is TGCAGCGTCGTAATGCGGGGGCTTAATACGCAGTATTTT.

This clonotype has only a few counts. V usage is TRBV12-3 or TRBV12-4 and J usage is TRBJ1-5; D unclear. Trimming stripped 5 bases from V and 3 bases from J, with 8 bases between. This CDR3 is 13 amino acids long. The CDR3 nucleotides are TGTGCCAGCAGTCCTGGTCACAATCAGCCCCAGCATTTT. Protein sequence: CASSPGHNQPQHF.